These T cell receptor beta chains were read from a single sample in a study of graft-versus-host responses after intestinal transplantation. Their antigens remain unidentified. The assay was immunoSEQ multiplex PCR, and TCRdb's table has in-frame clones only and misses some. The table has tens of thousands of clones, roughly 96% seen once. Material: unstimulated CD8+ T cells sorted from spleen or lymph node cells, obtained before transplant. Receptors originate from a human donor who was the organ donor for an intestinal transplant. The conserved cysteine and the conserved F or W are not part of the CDR3 here.

cdr3_aa	v_call	j_call
ASSHRQRSYNSPLH	TRBV4-1	TRBJ1-6
SAERDGYEQY	TRBV29-1	TRBJ2-7
ASSVLGGGARHNEQF	TRBV9	TRBJ2-1
ASSFPVPFDGELF	TRBV11-2	TRBJ2-2
ASSFSSPTYGYT	TRBV5-4	TRBJ1-2
ASSQDRDSPSYEQY	TRBV4-2	TRBJ2-7
ASRGTANSHEQY	TRBV14	TRBJ2-7
ASSLDTSYEQY	TRBV7-6	TRBJ2-7
ASSPFYGSGNTIY	TRBV27	TRBJ1-3
AISDPTGGGYT	TRBV10-3	TRBJ1-2
ASSFLVARRVEQF	TRBV27	TRBJ2-1
ASSQDTFLAGYGTGELF	TRBV4-1	TRBJ2-2
ASSLGRGDNSPLH	TRBV5-4	TRBJ1-6
ASSLLGRYEQY	TRBV7-9	TRBJ2-7
ASSPAAEETQY	TRBV7-7	TRBJ2-5
ASSRGPLGQLTSHEQY	TRBV4-1	TRBJ2-7
ASSQDSGGAGANYGYT	TRBV4-3	TRBJ1-2
ASSLVEGGSYNEQF	TRBV11-2	TRBJ2-1
ASSHGTERAYTGELF	TRBV7-2	TRBJ2-2
ASSQEGPGQRLAGDEQF	TRBV4-3	TRBJ2-1
ASSLFPGDEETQY	TRBV7-7	TRBJ2-5
ASSQTESNNEQF	TRBV4-1	TRBJ2-1
ASSQESDLENEQY	TRBV4-1	TRBJ2-7
ASSQHGDKYEQY	TRBV21-1	TRBJ2-7
ASSKGRSRLETQY	TRBV19	TRBJ2-5
ASSEVGNEQF	TRBV9	TRBJ2-1
ASSQEDGKNIQY	TRBV4-1	TRBJ2-4
ASTSKVGGSNEQY	TRBV10-2	TRBJ2-7
ASSYRGAIDEQY	TRBV6-5	TRBJ2-7
ASSGRPWTAGNQPQH	TRBV2	TRBJ1-5
ASSYSPLGYGYT	TRBV6-6	TRBJ1-2
ASSQGQRATDTQY	TRBV19	TRBJ2-3
ASSPPTRNPYEQY	TRBV18	TRBJ2-7
SVDPAGVYNEQF	TRBV29-1	TRBJ2-1
ASSYPAGGGEKLF	TRBV6-6	TRBJ1-4
ASSVHPWADTQY	TRBV9	TRBJ2-3
ASSAQGNEQF	TRBV11-3	TRBJ2-1
ASSQTSGEADTQY	TRBV4-1	TRBJ2-3
ASSGAWGGQF	TRBV11-2	TRBJ2-1
ASSLGQGYGYT	TRBV27	TRBJ1-2
ASSLLAGGEEQF	TRBV6-5	TRBJ2-1
ASRAQETQY	TRBV9	TRBJ2-5
ASGQGELDEQY	TRBV10-3	TRBJ2-7
ASSQEGGAQPQH	TRBV4-3	TRBJ1-5
ASSQDLDRANIQY	TRBV4-1	TRBJ2-4
AISPAGAGGTNEQF	TRBV10-3	TRBJ2-1
ASSESVRPQSNYGYT	TRBV2	TRBJ1-2
ASSFSVAGANVLT	TRBV27	TRBJ2-6
ASSLLEGDNGHNEQF	TRBV7-6	TRBJ2-1
ASSLMRAGTEAF	TRBV5-6	TRBJ1-1
ASSPTGSGGEYEQY	TRBV4-1	TRBJ2-7